Below, 26 T cell receptor beta chains from the same sample are listed, as sequenced in a study of CXCR3-negative and CXCR3-positive naive CD8 T cells. General study points: The study found more hydrophobic TRB CDR3s in CXCR3-positive naive cells than in CXCR3-negative naive cells.

The authors made the TRB cDNA libraries by 5' RACE using UMI labels. TCRdb re-analyzed the 5' RACE reads; it lists each CDR3 protein once, without DNA. This listing includes some 150,000 distinct CDR3 sequences. The antigens these receptors bind are not known. The sequencing input was naive CXCR3+ CD8+ T cells from blood. Subset specified: CD45RO-CCR7+CD27+CD95- naive CD8+ T cells expressing CXCR3 (TNR3+). The receptors stem from a human donor in good health. Some clones in this sample may be carry-over from other donors' samples.

This rearrangement joins TRBV9 to TRBJ1-1; the TCRdb call, TRBD1, lacks DNA for checking. The germline gives CDR1 SGDLS, CDR2 YYNGEE. This CDR3 contains 15 residues. CDR3 residues: CASSVWDRGATEAFF.

V and J are TRBV4-1 and TRBJ2-2. CDR1 is MGHRA, CDR2 YSYEKL, per germline. The CDR3 has 11 residues. This CDR3 reads CASSQAGELFF.

This chain connects TRBV25-1 to TRBJ2-5; TCRdb indicates TRBD2, and absent DNA this call remains unverified. This CDR3 contains 15 residues. Germline V lookup: CDR1 MGHDK, CDR2 SYGVNS. CDR3 residues: CASSVLAGGGETQYF.

This chain connects TRBV6-5 to TRBJ2-7; TCRdb indicates TRBD1, and absent DNA this call remains unverified. This CDR3 contains 15 residues. Per the germline V gene, CDR1 is MNHEY and CDR2 is SVGAGI. This CDR3 is CASSYSGHSSYEQYF.

V usage is TRBV29-1 and J usage is TRBJ2-7; TCRdb selects TRBD1, and the lack of DNA leaves this call unchecked. CDR1 and CDR2 from the germline V gene are SQVTM and ANQGSEA. This CDR3 region has 14 residues. This CDR3 reads CSVEDPDRTYEQYF.

This chain joins TRBV29-1 and TRBJ2-1. The CDR3 is 11 amino acids. Looked up from germline, CDR1 is SQVTM and CDR2 is ANQGSEA. CDR3: CSVEDQNEQFF.

V and J are TRBV12-3 or TRBV12-4 and TRBJ1-2. CDR3 length: 14 residues. The CDR3 here is CASSLGMFSYGYTF.

This chain uses TRBV5-1 with TRBJ2-2; TCRdb returns TRBD2, unconfirmable since there is no DNA. The CDR3 is made up of 18 amino acids. Germline CDR1 and CDR2: SGHRS and YFSETQ. The CDR3 spells CASSLTPLAGGPTGELFF.

The chain uses TRBV28 and TRBJ2-4; no DNA is available, so the TRBD1 call from TCRdb remains unchecked. Germline V gives CDR1 MDHEN, CDR2 SYDVKM. The CDR3 is 18 residues long. The CDR3 loop is CASSLTSPGQGGKNIQYF.

The CDR3 sequence: CASSKAPDRGYEQYF. The gene calls are TRBV7-6 and TRBJ2-7; there is no DNA to check the TCRdb D call of TRBD1. The CDR3 totals 15 residues. CDR1 SGHVS and CDR2 FNYEAQ come from the germline V gene. Looking up the rest from reference TRBV7-6 and TRBJ2-7 gives the full variable domain: GAGVSQSPRYKVTKRGQDVALRCDPISGHVSLYWYRQALGQGPEFLTYFNYEAQQDKSGLPNDRFSAERPEGSISTLTIQRTEQRDSAMYRCASSKAPDRGYEQYFGPGTRLTVT.

The chain uses TRBV7-2 and TRBJ2-7; without DNA, the TCRdb call of TRBD1 cannot be checked. This CDR3 region has 15 residues. Germline V gene lookup returns CDR1 SGHTA and CDR2 FQGNSA. CDR3 sequence reads: CASSLGGTGSYEQYF.

V gene TRBV9 combines with J gene TRBJ1-1. Germline-derived CDR1 and CDR2 are SGDLS and YYNGEE. This CDR3 region has 14 residues. CDR3 sequence reads: CASSVEGLNTEAFF.

The chain couples TRBV6-4 to TRBJ2-3; there is no DNA to check the TCRdb D call of TRBD1. The CDR3 covers 14 residues. Germline lookup yields CDR1 MRHNA and CDR2 SNTAGT. The CDR3 loop reads CASSPTGEGDTQYF.

The chain combines TRBV5-1 with TRBJ2-7; absent DNA, TCRdb's TRBD1 call cannot be checked. The CDR3 loop spans 14 amino acids. Germline CDR1 and CDR2: SGHRS and YFSETQ. CDR3 sequence reads: CASSWDAGEYEQYF.

The chain employs TRBV4-1 and TRBJ1-1; TCRdb proposes TRBD1, but this gene call is untestable without DNA. Per germline, CDR1 MGHRA and CDR2 YSYEKL. This CDR3 has 13 amino acids. CDR3 region: CASRKTGETEAFF.

The chain links TRBV28 to TRBJ2-7. Germline V CDR1 and CDR2: MDHEN, SYDVKM. CDR3 length: 14 amino acids. The CDR3: CASSFRGISYEQYF.

The rearrangement uses TRBV27 and TRBJ1-3; lacking DNA, the TRBD1 call made by TCRdb goes unchecked. The CDR3 is 16 amino acids. Germline V gene lookup returns CDR1 MNHEY and CDR2 SMNVEV (reference sequence). The CDR3 here is CASSTRQGGSGNTIYF.

The rearrangement uses TRBV14 and TRBJ2-1. There are 18 residues in the CDR3. Germline V gene data show CDR1 as SGHDN and CDR2 as FVKESK. Here the CDR3 reads CASSQDSARYLSYNEQFF.

V gene TRBV19 combines with J gene TRBJ2-7. CDR3 size: 14 residues. CDR1 is LNHDA, CDR2 SQIVND, per germline (reference sequence). This chain's CDR3 is CASSWGIPAYEQYF.

The chain couples TRBV7-2 to TRBJ1-5. CDR3 length: 15 residues. Germline CDR1 is SGHTA and CDR2 is FQGNSA. CDR3 amino acids: CASSFRDNSNQPQHF.

The CDR3 loop is CASSLWSTTGELFF. This chain uses TRBV11-2 with TRBJ2-2. This CDR3 comprises 14 residues. The germline V gene encodes CDR1 SGHAT and CDR2 FQNNGV.

The chain is built from TRBV5-1 and TRBJ1-2; TCRdb gives TRBD1 as the D gene, but with no DNA this cannot be confirmed. CDR3 length: 16 residues. Germline loops: CDR1 SGHRS, CDR2 YFSETQ. The CDR3 region is CASSLTEVQGYYGYTF.

V gene TRBV27 combines with J gene TRBJ2-5; TCRdb lists TRBD2, though no DNA is available to test this call. Germline CDR1 reads MNHEY; CDR2 reads SMNVEV (reference sequence). The CDR3 has 13 residues. The CDR3 loop is CASSFVSGETQYF.

J is TRBJ2-1 and V is TRBV20-1. Germline values: CDR1 DFQATT, CDR2 SNEGSKA (reference sequence). The CDR3 is 14 amino acids. CDR3 region: CSASVGGPYNEQFF.

V usage is TRBV28 and J usage is TRBJ2-7; checking the TCRdb D call of TRBD1 is not possible without DNA. The germline V gene encodes CDR1 MDHEN and CDR2 SYDVKM. This CDR3 contains 15 residues. The CDR3: CASSLPPTGVNEQYF. The complete variable domain, with remaining parts taken from reference TRBV28 and TRBJ2-7, reads DVKVTQSSRYLVKRTGEKVFLECVQDMDHENMFWYRQDPGLGLRLIYFSYDVKMKEKGDIPEGYSVSREKKERFSLILESASTNQTSMYLCASSLPPTGVNEQYFGPGTRLTVT.

This chain links TRBV30 with TRBJ2-5; as DNA is missing, the TRBD1 call by TCRdb cannot be tested. This CDR3 is 13 amino acids long. The germline V gene has CDR1 GTSNPN and CDR2 SVGIG (reference sequence). The CDR3 protein is CAWSLDPGETQYF. The full variable domain, in which reference TRBV30 and TRBJ2-5 provide the parts outside the CDR3, is SQTIHQWPATLVQPVGSPLSLECTVEGTSNPNLYWYRQAAGRGLQLLFYSVGIGQISSEVPQNLSASRPQDRQFILSSKKLLLSDSGFYLCAWSLDPGETQYFGPGTRLLVL.